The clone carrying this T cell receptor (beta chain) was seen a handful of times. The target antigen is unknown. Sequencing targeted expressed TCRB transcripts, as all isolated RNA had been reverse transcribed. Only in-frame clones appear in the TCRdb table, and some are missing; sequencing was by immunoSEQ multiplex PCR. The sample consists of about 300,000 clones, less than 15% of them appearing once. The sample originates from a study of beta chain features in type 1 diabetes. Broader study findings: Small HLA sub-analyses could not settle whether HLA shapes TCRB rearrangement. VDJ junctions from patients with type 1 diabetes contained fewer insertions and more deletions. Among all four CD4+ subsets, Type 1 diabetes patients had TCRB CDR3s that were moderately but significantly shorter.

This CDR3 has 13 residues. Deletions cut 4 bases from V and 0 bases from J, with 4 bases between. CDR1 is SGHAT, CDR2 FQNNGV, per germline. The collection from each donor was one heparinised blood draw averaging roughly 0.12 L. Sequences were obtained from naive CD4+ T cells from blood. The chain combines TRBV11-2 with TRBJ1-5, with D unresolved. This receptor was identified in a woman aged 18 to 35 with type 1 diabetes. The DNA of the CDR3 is TGTGCCAGCAGCTCCTATAGCAATCAGCCCCAGCATTTT. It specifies CASSSYSNQPQHF.